The clone carrying this TCR beta chain was picked up a small number of times. What it binds is not known. Regarding time point: sample taken at primary tumor resection. Donation came from some 72 patients with untreated early-stage non-small cell lung cancer. TCRdb used MiXCR to reprocess the 5' RACE reads, holding one entry per CDR3 protein. The table shows 9,100 or so distinct CDR3 sequences, with roughly half occurring only once. The data belong to a study of spatial heterogeneity in lung cancer. On the study more broadly: Consistently, beta-chain sequences turned up in larger numbers than alpha-chain sequences did.

Whole-study results and caveats: The study found that expanded intratumoral alpha and beta TCR counts tracked tumor mutation counts.

The CDR3 spans 16 residues. Germline V gene data show CDR1 as SQVTM and CDR2 as ANQGSEA. The V and J ends lost 7 bases and 3 bases, in that order; junction bases with no gene match: 12. The clonotype was recovered from a female donor with early-stage non-small cell lung cancer. The sample in question was lung tumor tissue, obtained at surgery. The V call is TRBV29-1, the J call TRBJ1-2; 12 bases line up with TRBD1. The CDR3 nucleotides are TGCAGCGCTTTATCGGGACAGGGGGCGTTTCACTATGGCTACACCTTC. It specifies CSALSGQGAFHYGYTF.